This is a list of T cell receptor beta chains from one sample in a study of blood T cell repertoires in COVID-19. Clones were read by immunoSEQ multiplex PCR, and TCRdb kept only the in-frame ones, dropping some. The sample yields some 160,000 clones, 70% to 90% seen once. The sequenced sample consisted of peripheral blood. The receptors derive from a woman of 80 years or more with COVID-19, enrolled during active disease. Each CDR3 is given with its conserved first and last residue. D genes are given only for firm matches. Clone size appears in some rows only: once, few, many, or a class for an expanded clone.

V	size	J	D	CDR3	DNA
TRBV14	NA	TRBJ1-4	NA	CASSQDAGRREKLFF	TGTGCCAGCAGCCAAGATGCCGGGAGGCGGGAAAAACTGTTTTTT
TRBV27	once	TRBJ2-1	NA	CASSSSIAGWNEQFF	TGTGCCAGCAGTTCCTCCATCGCGGGTTGGAATGAGCAGTTCTTC
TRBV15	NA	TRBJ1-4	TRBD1	CASKGDRRGEKLFF	TGTGCCAGCAAGGGGGACAGAAGAGGTGAAAAACTGTTTTTT
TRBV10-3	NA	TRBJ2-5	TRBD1	CAISHDRGGETQYF	TGTGCCATCAGCCATGACAGGGGTGGTGAGACCCAGTACTTC
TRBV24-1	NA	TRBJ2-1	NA	CATSRNNEQFF	TGTGCCACCTCCAGAAACAATGAGCAGTTCTTC
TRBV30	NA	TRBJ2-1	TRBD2	CAWSLGTSLSYNEQFF	TGTGCCTGGAGCCTAGGGACTAGCCTCTCCTACAATGAGCAGTTCTTC
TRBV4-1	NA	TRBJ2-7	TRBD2	CASSPGTSFWEQYF	TGCGCCAGCAGCCCGGGGACTAGTTTTTGGGAGCAGTACTTC
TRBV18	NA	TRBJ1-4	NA	CASSPLGKGVGEKLFF	TGTGCCAGCTCACCACTGGGAAAGGGAGTAGGTGAAAAACTGTTTTTT
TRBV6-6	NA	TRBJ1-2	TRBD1	CASSSFGGTGIGYTF	TGTGCCAGCAGTTCCTTCGGAGGGACAGGGATCGGCTACACCTTC
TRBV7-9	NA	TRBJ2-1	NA	CASSLDFLNEQFF	TGTGCCAGCAGCTTAGACTTTCTTAATGAGCAGTTCTTC
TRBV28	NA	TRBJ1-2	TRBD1	CASSPRRGHGYTF	TGTGCCAGCAGTCCCCGTAGGGGGCACGGCTACACCTTC
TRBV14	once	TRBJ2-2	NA	CASSRQLANTGELFF	TGTGCCAGCAGCCGACAGCTCGCGAACACCGGGGAGCTGTTTTTT
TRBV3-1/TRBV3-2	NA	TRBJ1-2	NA	CASSRSSNYGYTF	TGTGCCAGCAGCCGGTCCAGTAATTATGGCTACACCTTC
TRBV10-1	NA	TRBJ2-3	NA	CASSEFRDTDTQYF	TGCGCCAGCAGTGAGTTCCGGGACACAGATACGCAGTATTTT
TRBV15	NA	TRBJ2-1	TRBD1	CATSRRTGKNNEQFF	TGTGCCACCAGCCGAAGGACAGGGAAAAACAATGAGCAGTTCTTC
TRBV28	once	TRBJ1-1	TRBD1	CASSQTGGTEAFF	TGTGCCAGCAGCCAGACAGGGGGCACTGAAGCTTTCTTT
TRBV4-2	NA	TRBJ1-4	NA	CASSQEEQSNEKLFF	TGTGCCAGCAGCCAAGAAGAACAGAGTAATGAAAAACTGTTTTTT
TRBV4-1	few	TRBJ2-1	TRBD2	CASSQARTSGRVADEQFF	TGCGCCAGCAGCCAAGCACGGACTAGCGGGAGGGTTGCGGATGAGCAGTTCTTC